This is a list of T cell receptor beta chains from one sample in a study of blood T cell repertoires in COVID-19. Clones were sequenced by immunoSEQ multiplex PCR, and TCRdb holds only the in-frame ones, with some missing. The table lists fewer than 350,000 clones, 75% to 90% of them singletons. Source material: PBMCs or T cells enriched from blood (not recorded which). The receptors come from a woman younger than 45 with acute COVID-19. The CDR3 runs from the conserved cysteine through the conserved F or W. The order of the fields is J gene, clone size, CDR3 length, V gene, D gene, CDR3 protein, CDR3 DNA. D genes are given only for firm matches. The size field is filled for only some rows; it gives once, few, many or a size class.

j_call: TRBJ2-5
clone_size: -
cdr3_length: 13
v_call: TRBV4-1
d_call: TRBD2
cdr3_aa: CASSPGLEETQYF
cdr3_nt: TGCGCCAGCAGCCCGGGACTAGAAGAGACCCAGTACTTC

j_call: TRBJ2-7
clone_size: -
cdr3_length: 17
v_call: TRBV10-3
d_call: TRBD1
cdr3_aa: CAISESLYGQGSHEQYF
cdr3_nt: TGTGCCATCAGTGAGTCTTTATATGGACAGGGGTCCCACGAGCAGTACTTC

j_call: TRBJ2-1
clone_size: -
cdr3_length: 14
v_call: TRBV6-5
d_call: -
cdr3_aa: CASTVGSEGDEQFF
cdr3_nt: TGTGCCAGCACCGTAGGCTCAGAGGGAGATGAGCAGTTCTTC

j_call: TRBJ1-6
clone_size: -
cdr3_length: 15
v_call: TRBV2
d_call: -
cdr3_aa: CASMNARTYNSPLHF
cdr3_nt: TGTGCCAGCATGAACGCGCGGACATATAATTCACCCCTCCACTTT

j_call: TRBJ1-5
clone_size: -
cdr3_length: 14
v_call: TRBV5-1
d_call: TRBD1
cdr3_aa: CASSAGTENQPQHF
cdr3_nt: TGCGCCAGCAGCGCCGGGACAGAGAATCAGCCCCAGCATTTT

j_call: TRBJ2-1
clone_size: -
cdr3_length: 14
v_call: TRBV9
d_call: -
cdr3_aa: CASSPPPPRNEQFF
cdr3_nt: TGTGCCAGCAGCCCCCCGCCCCCCCGGAATGAGCAGTTCTTC

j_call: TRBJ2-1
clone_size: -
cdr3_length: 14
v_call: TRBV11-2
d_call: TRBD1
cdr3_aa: CASSSLTGYNEQFF
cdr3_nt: TGTGCCAGCAGCTCTCTGACAGGGTACAATGAGCAGTTCTTC

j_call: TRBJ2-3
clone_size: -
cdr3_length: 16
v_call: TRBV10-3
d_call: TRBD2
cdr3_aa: CAISDPSGASPDTQYF
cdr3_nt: TGTGCCATCAGTGACCCCAGCGGGGCGAGTCCAGATACGCAGTATTTT

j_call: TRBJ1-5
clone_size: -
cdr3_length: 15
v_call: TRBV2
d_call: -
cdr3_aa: CASSEAGRGNQPQHF
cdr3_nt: TGTGCCAGCAGTGAGGCCGGGAGAGGCAATCAGCCCCAGCATTTT

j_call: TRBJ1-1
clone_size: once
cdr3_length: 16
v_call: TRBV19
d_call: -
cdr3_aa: CASSIVGGLGRTEAFF
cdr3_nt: TGTGCCAGTAGTATAGTAGGAGGATTGGGGAGGACTGAAGCTTTCTTT

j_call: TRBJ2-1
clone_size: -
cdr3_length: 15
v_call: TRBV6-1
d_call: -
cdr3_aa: CASSDVPGVGNEQFF
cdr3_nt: TGTGCCAGCAGTGACGTACCGGGAGTAGGCAATGAGCAGTTCTTC

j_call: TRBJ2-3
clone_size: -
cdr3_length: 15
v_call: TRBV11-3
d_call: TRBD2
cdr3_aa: CASSLRGLATDTQYF
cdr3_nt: TGTGCCAGCAGCTTAAGGGGACTAGCGACTGATACGCAGTATTTT

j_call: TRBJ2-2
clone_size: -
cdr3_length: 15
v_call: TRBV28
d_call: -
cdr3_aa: CASYPVAFFNGELFF
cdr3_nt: TGTGCCAGCTACCCTGTCGCGTTTTTCAACGGGGAGCTGTTTTTT

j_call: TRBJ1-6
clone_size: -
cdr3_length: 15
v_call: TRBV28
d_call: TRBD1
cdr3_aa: CASSSPGQGNSPLHF
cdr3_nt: TGTGCCAGCAGTTCGCCGGGACAGGGGAATTCACCCCTCCACTTT

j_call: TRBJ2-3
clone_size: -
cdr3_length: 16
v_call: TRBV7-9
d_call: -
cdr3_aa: CASSLGGLLFTDTQYF
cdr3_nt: TGTGCCAGCAGCTTAGGTGGACTACTCTTCACAGATACGCAGTATTTT

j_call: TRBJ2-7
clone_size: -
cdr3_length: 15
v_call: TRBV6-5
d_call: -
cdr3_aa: CASSFGSPSSYEQYF
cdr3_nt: TGTGCCAGCAGTTTTGGTAGCCCAAGCTCCTACGAGCAGTACTTC

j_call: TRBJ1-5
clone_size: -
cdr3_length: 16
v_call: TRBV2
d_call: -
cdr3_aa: CASRKAGSWGNQPQHF
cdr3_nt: TGTGCCAGCAGGAAGGCGGGGTCTTGGGGCAATCAGCCCCAGCATTTT

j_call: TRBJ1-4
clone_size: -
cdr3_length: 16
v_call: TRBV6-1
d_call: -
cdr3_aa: CASSEGLSTTNEKLFF
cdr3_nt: TGTGCCAGCAGTGAAGGTCTATCCACAACTAATGAAAAACTGTTTTTT

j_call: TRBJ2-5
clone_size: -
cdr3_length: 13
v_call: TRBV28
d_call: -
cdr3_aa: CASSLRGRETQYF
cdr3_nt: TGTGCCAGCAGTTTAAGGGGTCGGGAGACCCAGTACTTC

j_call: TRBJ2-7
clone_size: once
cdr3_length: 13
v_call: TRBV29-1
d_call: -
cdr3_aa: CSVEDRDSYEQYF
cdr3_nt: TGCAGCGTTGAAGATCGGGACTCCTACGAGCAGTACTTC

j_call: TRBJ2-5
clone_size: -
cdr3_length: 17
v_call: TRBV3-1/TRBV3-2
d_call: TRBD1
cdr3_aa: CASSPTPGQGLRETQYF
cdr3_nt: TGTGCCAGCAGCCCGACCCCGGGACAGGGGTTGCGGGAGACCCAGTACTTC

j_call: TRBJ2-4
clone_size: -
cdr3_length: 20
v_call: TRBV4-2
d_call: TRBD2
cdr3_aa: CASSQDYPSGSGGSKNIQYF
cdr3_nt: TGTGCCAGCAGCCAAGATTATCCTAGCGGGAGTGGGGGGTCCAAAAACATTCAGTACTTC

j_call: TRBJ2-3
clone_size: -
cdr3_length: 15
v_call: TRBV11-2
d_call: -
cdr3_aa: CASSLVEGATDTQYF
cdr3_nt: TGTGCCAGCAGCCTCGTGGAGGGGGCCACAGATACGCAGTATTTT

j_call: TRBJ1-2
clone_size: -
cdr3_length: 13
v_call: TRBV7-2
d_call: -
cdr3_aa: CASSPAGWDGYTF
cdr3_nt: TGTGCCAGCAGCCCAGCAGGGTGGGATGGCTACACCTTC

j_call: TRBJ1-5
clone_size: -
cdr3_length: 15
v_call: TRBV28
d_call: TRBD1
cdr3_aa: CASLAGTGGNQPQHF
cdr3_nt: TGTGCCAGCCTCGCCGGGACAGGGGGCAATCAGCCCCAGCATTTT

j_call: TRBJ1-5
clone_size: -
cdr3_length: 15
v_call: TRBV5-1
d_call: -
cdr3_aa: CASSLTSREDQPQHF
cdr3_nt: TGCGCCAGCAGCTTAACATCCAGGGAGGATCAGCCCCAGCATTTT

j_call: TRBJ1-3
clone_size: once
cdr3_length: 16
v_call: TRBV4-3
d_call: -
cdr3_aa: CASSQDRGDSGNTIYF
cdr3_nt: TGCGCCAGCAGCCAAGATCGGGGAGACTCTGGAAACACCATATATTTT

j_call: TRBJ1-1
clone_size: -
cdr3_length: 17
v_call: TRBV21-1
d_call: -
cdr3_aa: CASSTPDKREPNTEAFF
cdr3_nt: TGTGCCAGCAGCACTCCGGACAAAAGAGAACCGAACACTGAAGCTTTCTTT

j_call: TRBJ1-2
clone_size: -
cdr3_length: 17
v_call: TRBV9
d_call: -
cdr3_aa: CASSASPRDTLEYGYTF
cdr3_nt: TGTGCCAGCAGCGCAAGCCCCCGGGACACCCTGGAGTATGGCTACACCTTC

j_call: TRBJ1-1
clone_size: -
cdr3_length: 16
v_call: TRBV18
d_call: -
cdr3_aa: CASSPPRSGVNTEAFF
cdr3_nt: TGTGCCAGCTCACCACCAAGAAGCGGGGTGAATACTGAAGCTTTCTTT

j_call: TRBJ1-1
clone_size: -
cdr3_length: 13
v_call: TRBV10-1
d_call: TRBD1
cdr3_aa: CASSEDRGTEAFF
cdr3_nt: TGCGCCAGCAGTGAGGACAGGGGGACTGAAGCTTTCTTT

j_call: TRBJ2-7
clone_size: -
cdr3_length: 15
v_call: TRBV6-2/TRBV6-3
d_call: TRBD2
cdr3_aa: CASSYVTGGPYEQYF
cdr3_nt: TGTGCCAGCAGTTACGTTACGGGGGGACCCTACGAGCAGTACTTC

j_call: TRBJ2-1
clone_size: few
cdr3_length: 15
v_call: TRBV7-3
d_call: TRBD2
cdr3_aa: CASSLTGSGSDEQFF
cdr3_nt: TGTGCCAGCAGCTTAACAGGTAGCGGGAGCGATGAGCAGTTCTTC

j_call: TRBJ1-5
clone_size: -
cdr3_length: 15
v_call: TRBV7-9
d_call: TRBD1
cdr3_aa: CASSVDRAGNQPQHF
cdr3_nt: TGTGCCAGCAGCGTCGACAGGGCGGGAAATCAGCCCCAGCATTTT

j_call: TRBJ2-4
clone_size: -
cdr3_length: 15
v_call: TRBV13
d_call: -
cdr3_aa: CASSFGGFAKNIQYF
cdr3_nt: TGTGCCAGCAGCTTTGGGGGCTTTGCCAAAAACATTCAGTACTTC

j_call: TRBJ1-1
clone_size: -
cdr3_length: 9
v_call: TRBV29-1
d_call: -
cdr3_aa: CSVGAEAFF
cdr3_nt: TGCAGCGTTGGCGCTGAAGCTTTCTTT

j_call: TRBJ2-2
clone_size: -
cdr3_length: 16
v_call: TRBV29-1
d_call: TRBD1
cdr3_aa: CSVEAQDRANTGELFF
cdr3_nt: TGCAGCGTTGAAGCCCAGGACAGGGCGAACACCGGGGAGCTGTTTTTT

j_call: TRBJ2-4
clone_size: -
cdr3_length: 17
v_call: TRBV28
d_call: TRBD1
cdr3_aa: CASSFGDKGAAKNIQYF
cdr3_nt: TGTGCCAGCAGTTTTGGGGATAAGGGGGCGGCCAAAAACATTCAGTACTTC

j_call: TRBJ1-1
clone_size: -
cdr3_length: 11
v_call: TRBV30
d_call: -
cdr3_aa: CAWSAAAEAFF
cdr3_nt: TGTGCCTGGAGCGCTGCGGCTGAAGCTTTCTTT

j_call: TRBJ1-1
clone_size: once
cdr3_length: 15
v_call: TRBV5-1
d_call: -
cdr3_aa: CASSLDTGIVAEAFF
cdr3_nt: TGCGCCAGCAGCTTGGATACAGGGATTGTCGCTGAAGCTTTCTTT

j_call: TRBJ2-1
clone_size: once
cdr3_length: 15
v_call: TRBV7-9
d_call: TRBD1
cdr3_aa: CASSVRDRSYNEQFF
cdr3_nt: TGTGCCAGCAGCGTCCGGGACAGGTCCTACAATGAGCAGTTCTTC

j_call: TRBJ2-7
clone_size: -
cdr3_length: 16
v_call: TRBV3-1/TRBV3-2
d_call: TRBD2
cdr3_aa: CASSGGLAGPDYEQYF
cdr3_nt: TGTGCCAGCAGCGGGGGACTAGCGGGGCCTGACTACGAGCAGTACTTC

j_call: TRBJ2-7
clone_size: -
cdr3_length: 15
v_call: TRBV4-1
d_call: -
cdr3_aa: CASSQEAGNSYEQYF
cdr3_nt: TGCGCCAGCAGCCAAGAAGCCGGTAACTCCTACGAGCAGTACTTC

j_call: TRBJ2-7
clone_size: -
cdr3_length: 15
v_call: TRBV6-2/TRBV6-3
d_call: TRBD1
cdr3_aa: CASSHYRDRVSEQYF
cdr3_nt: TGTGCCAGCAGTCATTACCGGGACAGGGTAAGCGAGCAGTACTTC

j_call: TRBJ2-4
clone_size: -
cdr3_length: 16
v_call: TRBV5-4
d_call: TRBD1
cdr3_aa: CASSLMSGGNQNIQYF
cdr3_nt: TGTGCCAGCAGCTTGATGTCAGGGGGCAACCAAAACATTCAGTACTTC

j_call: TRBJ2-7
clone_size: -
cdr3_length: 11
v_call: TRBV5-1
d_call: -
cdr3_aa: CASSRSYEQYF
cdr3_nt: TGCGCCAGCAGCCGTTCCTACGAGCAGTACTTC

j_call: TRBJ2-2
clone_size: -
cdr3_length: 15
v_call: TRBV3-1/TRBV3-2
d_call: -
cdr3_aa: CASSYGTPNTGELFF
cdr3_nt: TGTGCCAGCAGCTATGGCACCCCGAACACCGGGGAGCTGTTTTTT

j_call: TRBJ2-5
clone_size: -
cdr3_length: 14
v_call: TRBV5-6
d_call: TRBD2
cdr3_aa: CASSTGGLAETQYF
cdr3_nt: TGTGCCAGCAGCACTGGGGGACTAGCTGAGACCCAGTACTTC

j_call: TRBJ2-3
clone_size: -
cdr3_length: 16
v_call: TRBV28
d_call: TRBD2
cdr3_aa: CASSPLLAGVGDTQYF
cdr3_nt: TGTGCCAGCAGTCCACTACTAGCGGGAGTAGGAGATACGCAGTATTTT